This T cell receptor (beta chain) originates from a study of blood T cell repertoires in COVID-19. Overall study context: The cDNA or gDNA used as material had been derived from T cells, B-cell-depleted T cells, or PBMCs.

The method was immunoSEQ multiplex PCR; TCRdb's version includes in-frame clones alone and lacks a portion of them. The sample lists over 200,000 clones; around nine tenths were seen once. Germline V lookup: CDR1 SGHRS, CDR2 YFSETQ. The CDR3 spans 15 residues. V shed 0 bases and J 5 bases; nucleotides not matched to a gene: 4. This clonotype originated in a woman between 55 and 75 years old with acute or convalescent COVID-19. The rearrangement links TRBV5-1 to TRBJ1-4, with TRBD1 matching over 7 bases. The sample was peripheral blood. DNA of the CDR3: TGCGCCAGCAGCTTGGGGGCAGGGGGAAATGAAAAACTGTTTTTT. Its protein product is CASSLGAGGNEKLFF.